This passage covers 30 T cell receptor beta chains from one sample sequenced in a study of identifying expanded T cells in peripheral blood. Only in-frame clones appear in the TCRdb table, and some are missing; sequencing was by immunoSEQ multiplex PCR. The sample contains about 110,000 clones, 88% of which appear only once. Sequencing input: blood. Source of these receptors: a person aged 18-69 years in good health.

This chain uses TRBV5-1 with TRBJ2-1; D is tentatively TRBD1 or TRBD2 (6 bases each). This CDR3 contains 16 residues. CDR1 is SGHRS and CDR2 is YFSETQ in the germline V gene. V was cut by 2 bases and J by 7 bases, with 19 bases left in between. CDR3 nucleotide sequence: TGCGCCAGCAGCTTAGGCGGGACAACGGGATTTAATGAGCAGTTCTTC. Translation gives CASSLGGTTGFNEQFF. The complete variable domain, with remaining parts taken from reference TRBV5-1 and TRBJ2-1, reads KAGVTQTPRYLIKTRGQQVTLSCSPISGHRSVSWYQQTPGQGLQFLFEYFSETQRNKGNFPGRFSGRQFSNSRSEMNVSTLELGDSALYLCASSLGGTTGFNEQFFGPGTRLTVL.

In DNA, the CDR3 is TGTGCCAGCAGTGCAGGCGCAAACTACGAGCAGTACTTC. This codes for CASSAGANYEQYF. The gene calls are TRBV9 and TRBJ2-7; D not certain. Germline CDR1 and CDR2: SGDLS and YYNGEE. V lost 5 bases, J lost 3 bases, and 12 bases lay in between. CDR3 length: 13 residues.

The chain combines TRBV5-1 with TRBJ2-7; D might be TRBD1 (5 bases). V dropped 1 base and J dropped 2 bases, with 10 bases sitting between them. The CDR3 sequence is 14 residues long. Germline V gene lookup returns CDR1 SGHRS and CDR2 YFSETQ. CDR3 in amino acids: CASSLLDRTYEQYF. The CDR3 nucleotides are TGCGCCAGCAGCTTGTTAGACAGAACCTACGAGCAGTACTTC.

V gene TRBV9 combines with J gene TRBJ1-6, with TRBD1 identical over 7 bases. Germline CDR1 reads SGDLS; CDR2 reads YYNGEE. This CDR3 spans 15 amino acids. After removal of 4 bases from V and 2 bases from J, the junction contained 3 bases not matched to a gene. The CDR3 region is CASSSDRAYNSPLHF. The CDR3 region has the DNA TGTGCCAGCAGCTCTGACAGGGCCTATAATTCACCCCTCCACTTT.

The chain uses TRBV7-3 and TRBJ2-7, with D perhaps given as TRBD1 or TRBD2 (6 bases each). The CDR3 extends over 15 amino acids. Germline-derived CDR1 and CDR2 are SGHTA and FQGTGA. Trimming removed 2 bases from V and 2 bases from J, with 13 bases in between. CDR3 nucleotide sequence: TGTGCCAGCAGCTTAGCCGGGGGCTGGGCCTACGAGCAGTACTTC. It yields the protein CASSLAGGWAYEQYF.

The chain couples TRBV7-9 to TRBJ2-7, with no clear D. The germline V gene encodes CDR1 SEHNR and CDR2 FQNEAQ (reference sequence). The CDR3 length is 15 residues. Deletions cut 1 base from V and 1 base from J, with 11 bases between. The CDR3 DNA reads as TGTGCCAGCAGCTTAGGTAGGCAGGAGTCCTACGAGCAGTACTTC. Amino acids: CASSLGRQESYEQYF.

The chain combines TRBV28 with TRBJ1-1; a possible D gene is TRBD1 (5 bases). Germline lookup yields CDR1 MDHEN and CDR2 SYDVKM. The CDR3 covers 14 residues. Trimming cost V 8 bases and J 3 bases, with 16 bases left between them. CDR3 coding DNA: TGTGCCAGCGGGGGTTCCGGCCGGGACACTGAAGCTTTCTTT. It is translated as CASGGSGRDTEAFF.

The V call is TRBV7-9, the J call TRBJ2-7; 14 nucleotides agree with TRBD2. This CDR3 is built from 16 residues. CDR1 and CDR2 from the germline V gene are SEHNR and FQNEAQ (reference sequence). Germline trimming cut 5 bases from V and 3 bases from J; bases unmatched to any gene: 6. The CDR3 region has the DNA TGTGCCAGCAGCCAAGGAGGGACTAGCGGGGGCTACGAGCAGTACTTC. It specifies CASSQGGTSGGYEQYF.

This CDR3 reads CASSQGWGSGNTIYF. Written as DNA, the CDR3 is TGCGCCAGCAGCCAAGGGTGGGGCTCTGGAAACACCATATATTTT. The chain carries TRBV4-3 and TRBJ1-3; D remains ambiguous. This CDR3 has 15 amino acids. Germline lookup yields CDR1 LGHNA and CDR2 YSLEER. Trimming stripped 1 base from V and 0 bases from J, with 7 bases between.

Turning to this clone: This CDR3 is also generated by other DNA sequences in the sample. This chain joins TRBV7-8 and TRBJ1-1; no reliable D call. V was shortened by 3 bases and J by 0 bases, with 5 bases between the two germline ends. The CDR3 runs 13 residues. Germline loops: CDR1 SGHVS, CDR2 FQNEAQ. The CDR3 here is CASSFLMNTEAFF. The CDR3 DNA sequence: TGTGCCAGCAGCTTCTTGATGAACACTGAAGCTTTCTTT.

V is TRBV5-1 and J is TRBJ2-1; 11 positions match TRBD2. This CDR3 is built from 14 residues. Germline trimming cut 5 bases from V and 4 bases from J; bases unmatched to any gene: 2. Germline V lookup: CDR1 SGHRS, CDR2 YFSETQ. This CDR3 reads CASRTSGEYNEQFF. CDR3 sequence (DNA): TGCGCCAGCAGGACTAGCGGGGAATACAATGAGCAGTTCTTC.

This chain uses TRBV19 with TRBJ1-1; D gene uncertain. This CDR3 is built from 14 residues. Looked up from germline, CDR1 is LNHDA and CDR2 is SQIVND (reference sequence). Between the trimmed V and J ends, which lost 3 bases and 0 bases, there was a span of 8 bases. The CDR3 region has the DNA TGTGCCAGTAGTATGAGAGGAATGAACACTGAAGCTTTCTTT. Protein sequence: CASSMRGMNTEAFF.

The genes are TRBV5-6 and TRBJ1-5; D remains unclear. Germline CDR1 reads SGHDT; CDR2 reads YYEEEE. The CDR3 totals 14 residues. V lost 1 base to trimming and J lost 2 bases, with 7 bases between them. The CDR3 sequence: CASSLYYGNQPQHF. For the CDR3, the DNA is TGTGCCAGCAGCTTGTACTATGGCAATCAGCCCCAGCATTTT.

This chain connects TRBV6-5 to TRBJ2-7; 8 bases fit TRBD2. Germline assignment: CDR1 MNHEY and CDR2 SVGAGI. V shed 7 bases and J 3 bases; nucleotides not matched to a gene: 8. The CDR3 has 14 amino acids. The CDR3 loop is CASNPAGAGYEQYF. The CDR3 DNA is TGTGCCAGCAATCCAGCGGGGGCCGGCTACGAGCAGTACTTC.

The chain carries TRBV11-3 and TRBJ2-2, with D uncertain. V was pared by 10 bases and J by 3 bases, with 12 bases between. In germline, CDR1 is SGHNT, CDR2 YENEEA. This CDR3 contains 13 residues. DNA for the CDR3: TGTGCCACCCAACCGGAGCACACCGGGGAGCTGTTTTTT. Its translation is CATQPEHTGELFF. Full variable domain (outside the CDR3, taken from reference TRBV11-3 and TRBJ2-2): EAGVVQSPRYKIIEKKQPVAFWCNPISGHNTLYWYLQNLGQGPELLIRYENEEAVDDSQLPKDRFSAERLKGVDSTLKIQPAELGDSAVYLCATQPEHTGELFFGEGSRLTVL.

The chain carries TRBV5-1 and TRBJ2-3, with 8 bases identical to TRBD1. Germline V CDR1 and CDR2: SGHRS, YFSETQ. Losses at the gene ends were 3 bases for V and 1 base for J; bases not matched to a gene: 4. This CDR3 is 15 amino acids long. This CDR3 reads CASSSQGVGTDTQYF. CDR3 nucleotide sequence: TGCGCCAGCAGCTCACAGGGGGTTGGCACAGATACGCAGTATTTT.

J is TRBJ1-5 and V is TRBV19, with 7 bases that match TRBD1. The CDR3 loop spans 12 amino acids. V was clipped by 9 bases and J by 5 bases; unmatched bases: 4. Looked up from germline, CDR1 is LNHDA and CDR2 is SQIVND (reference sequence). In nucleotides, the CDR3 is TGTGCCAGCCGGGACAGTGATCAGCCCCAGCATTTT. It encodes CASRDSDQPQHF.

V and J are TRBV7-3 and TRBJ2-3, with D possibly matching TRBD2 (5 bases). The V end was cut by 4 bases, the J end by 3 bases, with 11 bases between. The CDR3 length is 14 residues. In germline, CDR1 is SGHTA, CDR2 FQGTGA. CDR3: CASSSGVATDTQYF. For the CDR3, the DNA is TGTGCCAGCAGCTCTGGGGTAGCGACAGATACGCAGTATTTT.

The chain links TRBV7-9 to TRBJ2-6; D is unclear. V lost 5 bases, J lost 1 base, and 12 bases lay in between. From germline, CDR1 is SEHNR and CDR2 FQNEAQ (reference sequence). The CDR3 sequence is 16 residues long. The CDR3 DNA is TGTGCCAGCAGCCGCCGTTGGAGTTCTGGGGCCAACGTCCTGACTTTC. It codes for CASSRRWSSGANVLTF.

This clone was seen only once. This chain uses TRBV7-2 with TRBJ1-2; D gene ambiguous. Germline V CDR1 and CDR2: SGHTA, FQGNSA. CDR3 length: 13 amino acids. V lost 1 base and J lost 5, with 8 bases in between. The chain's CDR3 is CASSLGATYGYTF. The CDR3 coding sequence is TGTGCCAGCAGCTTAGGGGCCACATATGGCTACACCTTC.

The CDR3 DNA follows: TGTGCCAGCAGTGACTCCTCTTTGGCAGGCGGCTACACCTTC. Protein product: CASSDSSLAGGYTF. This rearrangement joins TRBV6-4 to TRBJ1-2; D remains ambiguous. With 0 bases removed from V and 8 bases from J, the gap between germline ends came to 13 bases. CDR1 and CDR2 (germline): MRHNA, SNTAGT. This CDR3 spans 14 amino acids.

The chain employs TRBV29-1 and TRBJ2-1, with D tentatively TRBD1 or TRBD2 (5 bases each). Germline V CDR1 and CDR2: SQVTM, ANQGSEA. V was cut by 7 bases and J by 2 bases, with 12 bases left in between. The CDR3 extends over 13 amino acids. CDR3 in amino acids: CSAYLGAYNEQFF. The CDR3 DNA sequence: TGCAGCGCCTACCTGGGGGCCTACAATGAGCAGTTCTTC.

The CDR3 DNA reads TGTGCCAGCAGCTTAATGGGGGGGAACACTGAAGCTTTCTTT. It yields the protein CASSLMGGNTEAFF. The chain combines TRBV7-9 with TRBJ1-1, with a possible D match to TRBD1 (5 bases). Between the trimmed V and J ends, which lost 2 bases and 1 base, there was a span of 8 bases. The CDR3 covers 14 residues. Per germline, CDR1 SEHNR and CDR2 FQNEAQ (reference sequence).

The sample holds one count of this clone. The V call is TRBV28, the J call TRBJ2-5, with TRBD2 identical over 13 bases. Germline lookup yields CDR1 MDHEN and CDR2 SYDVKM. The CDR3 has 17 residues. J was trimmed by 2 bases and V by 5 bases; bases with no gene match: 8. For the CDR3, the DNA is TGTGCCAGCAGTCGACTAGCGGGAGGACCAAGTCAAGAGACCCAGTACTTC. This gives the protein CASSRLAGGPSQETQYF.

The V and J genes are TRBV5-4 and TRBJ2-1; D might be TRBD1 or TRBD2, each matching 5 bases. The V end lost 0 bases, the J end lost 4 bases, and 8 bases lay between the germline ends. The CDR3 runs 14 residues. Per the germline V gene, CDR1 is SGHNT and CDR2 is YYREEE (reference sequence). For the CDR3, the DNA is TGTGCCAGCAGCTTGGGGGGGATGTACAATGAGCAGTTCTTC. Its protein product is CASSLGGMYNEQFF.

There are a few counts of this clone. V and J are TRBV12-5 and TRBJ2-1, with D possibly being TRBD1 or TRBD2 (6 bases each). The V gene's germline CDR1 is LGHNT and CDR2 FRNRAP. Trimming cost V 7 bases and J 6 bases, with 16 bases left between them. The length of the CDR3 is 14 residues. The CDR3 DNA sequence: TGTGCTAGTGCCGTACTGGAGGGGGGCAATGAGCAGTTCTTC. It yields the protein CASAVLEGGNEQFF. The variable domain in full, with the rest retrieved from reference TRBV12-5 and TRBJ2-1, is DARVTQTPRHKVTEMGQEVTMRCQPILGHNTVFWYRQTMMQGLELLAYFRNRAPLDDSGMPKDRFSAEMPDATLATLKIQPSEPRDSAVYFCASAVLEGGNEQFFGPGTRLTVL.

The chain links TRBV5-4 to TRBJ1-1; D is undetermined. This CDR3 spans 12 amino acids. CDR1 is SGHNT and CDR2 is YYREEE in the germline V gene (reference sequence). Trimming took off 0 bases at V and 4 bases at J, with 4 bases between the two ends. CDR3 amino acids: CASSLVSTEAFF. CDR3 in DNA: TGTGCCAGCAGCTTGGTAAGCACTGAAGCTTTCTTT.

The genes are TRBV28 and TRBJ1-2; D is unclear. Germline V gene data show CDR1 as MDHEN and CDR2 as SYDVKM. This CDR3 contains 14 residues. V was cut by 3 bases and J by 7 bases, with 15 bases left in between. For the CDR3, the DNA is TGTGCCAGCAGTTTCATCGGTGGGTATAGTGGCTACACCTTC. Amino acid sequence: CASSFIGGYSGYTF.

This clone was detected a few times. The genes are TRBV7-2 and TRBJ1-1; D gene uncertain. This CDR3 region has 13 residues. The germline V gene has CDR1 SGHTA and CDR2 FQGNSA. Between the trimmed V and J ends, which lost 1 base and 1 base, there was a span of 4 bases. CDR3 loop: CASSLGQNTEAFF. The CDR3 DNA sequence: TGTGCCAGCAGCTTAGGGCAGAACACTGAAGCTTTCTTT.

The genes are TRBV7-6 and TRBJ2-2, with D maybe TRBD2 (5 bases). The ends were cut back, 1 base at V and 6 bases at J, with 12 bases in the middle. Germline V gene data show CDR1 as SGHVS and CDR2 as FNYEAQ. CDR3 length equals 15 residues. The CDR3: CASSLEGRWAGELFF. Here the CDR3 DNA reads TGTGCCAGCAGCTTAGAAGGGAGATGGGCCGGGGAGCTGTTTTTT.